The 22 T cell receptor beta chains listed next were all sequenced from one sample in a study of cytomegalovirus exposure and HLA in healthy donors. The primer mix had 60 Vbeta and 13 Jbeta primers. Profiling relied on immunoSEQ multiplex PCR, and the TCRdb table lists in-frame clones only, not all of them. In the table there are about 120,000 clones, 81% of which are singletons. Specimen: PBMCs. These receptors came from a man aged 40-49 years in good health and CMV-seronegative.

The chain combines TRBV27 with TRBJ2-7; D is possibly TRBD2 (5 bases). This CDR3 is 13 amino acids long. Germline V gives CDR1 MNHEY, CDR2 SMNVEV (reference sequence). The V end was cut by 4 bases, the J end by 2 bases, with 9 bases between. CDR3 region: CASSYDGAYEQYF. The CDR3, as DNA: TGTGCCAGCAGTTACGACGGGGCCTACGAGCAGTACTTC.

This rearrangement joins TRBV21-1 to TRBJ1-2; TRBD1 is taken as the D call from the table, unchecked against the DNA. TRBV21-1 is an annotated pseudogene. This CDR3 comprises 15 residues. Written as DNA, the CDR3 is TGTGCCAGCAGCAAATGTCCTGGGCCAGGCTATGGCTACACCTTC. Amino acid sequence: CASSKCPGPGYGYTF.

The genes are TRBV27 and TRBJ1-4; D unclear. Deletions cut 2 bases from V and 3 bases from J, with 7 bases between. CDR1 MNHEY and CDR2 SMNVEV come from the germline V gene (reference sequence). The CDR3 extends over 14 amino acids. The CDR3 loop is CASSLPPANEKLFF. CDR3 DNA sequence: TGTGCCAGCAGTTTACCGCCAGCTAATGAAAAACTGTTTTTT.

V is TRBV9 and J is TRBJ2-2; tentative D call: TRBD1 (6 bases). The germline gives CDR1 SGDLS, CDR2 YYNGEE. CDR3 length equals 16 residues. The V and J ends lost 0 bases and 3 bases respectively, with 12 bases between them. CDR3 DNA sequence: TGTGCCAGCAGCGTAGCATGGGACACCTACACCGGGGAGCTGTTTTTT. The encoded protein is CASSVAWDTYTGELFF.

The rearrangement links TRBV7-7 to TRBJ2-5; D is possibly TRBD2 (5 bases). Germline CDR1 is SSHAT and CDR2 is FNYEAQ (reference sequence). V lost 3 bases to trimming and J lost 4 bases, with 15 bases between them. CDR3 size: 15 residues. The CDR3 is CASSFVPGWRETQYF. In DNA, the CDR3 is TGTGCCAGCAGCTTCGTCCCGGGGTGGAGAGAGACCCAGTACTTC. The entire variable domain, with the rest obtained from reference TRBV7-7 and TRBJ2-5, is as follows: GAGVSQSPRYKVTKRGQDVTLRCDPISSHATLYWYQQALGQGPEFLTYFNYEAQPDKSGLPSDRFSAERPEGSISTLTIQRTEQRDSAMYRCASSFVPGWRETQYFGPGTRLLVL.

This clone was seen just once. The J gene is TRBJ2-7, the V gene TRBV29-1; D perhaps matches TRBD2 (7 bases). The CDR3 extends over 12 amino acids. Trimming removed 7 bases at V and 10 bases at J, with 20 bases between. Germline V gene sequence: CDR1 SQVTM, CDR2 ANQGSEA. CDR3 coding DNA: TGCAGCGCTGGGGGGGCCGGGGGTACTCAGTACTTC. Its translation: CSAGGAGGTQYF.

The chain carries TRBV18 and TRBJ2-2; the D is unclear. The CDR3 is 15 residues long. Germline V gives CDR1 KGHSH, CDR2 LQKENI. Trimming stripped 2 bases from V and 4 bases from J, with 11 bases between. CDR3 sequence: CASSPIPVGTGELFF. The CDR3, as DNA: TGTGCCAGCTCACCAATTCCAGTTGGCACCGGGGAGCTGTTTTTT. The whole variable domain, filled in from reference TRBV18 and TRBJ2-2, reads NAGVMQNPRHLVRRRGQEARLRCSPMKGHSHVYWYRQLPEEGLKFMVYLQKENIIDESGMPKERFSAEFPKEGPSILRIQQVVRGDSAAYFCASSPIPVGTGELFFGEGSRLTVL.

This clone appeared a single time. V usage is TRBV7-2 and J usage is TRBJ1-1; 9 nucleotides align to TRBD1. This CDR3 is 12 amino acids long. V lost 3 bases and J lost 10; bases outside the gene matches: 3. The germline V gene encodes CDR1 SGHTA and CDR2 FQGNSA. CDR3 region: CASSLNRGRAFF. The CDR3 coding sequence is TGTGCCAGCAGCTTGAACAGGGGGCGAGCTTTCTTT.

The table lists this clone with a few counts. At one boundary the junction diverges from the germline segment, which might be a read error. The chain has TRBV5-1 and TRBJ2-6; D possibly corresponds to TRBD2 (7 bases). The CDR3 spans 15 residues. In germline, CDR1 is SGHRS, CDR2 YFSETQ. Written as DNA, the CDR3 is TGCGCCAGCAGCGACTCTGTCGCGGGGGCCAACGGCCTGACTTTC. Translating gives CASSDSVAGANGLTF. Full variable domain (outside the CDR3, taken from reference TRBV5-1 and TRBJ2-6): KAGVTQTPRYLIKTRGQQVTLSCSPISGHRSVSWYQQTPGQGLQFLFEYFSETQRNKGNFPGRFSGRQFSNSRSEMNVSTLELGDSALYLCASSDSVAGANGLTFGAGSRLTVL.

This chain's CDR3 is CASSQADRAEKGYEQYF. CDR3 nucleotides: TGCGCCAGCAGCCAAGCAGACAGGGCCGAGAAAGGCTACGAGCAGTACTTC. This chain joins TRBV4-3 and TRBJ2-7, with 7 bases that match TRBD1. Looked up from germline, CDR1 is LGHNA and CDR2 is YSLEER. V lost 1 base to trimming and J lost 3 bases; unmatched junction nucleotides: 12. The CDR3 is 17 residues long.

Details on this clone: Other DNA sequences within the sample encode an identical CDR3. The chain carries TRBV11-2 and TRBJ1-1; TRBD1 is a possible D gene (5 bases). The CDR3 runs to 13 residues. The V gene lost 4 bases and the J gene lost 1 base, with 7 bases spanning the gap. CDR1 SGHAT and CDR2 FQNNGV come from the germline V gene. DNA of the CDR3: TGTGCCAGCAGCTCAGACAGGAACACTGAAGCTTTCTTT. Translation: CASSSDRNTEAFF.

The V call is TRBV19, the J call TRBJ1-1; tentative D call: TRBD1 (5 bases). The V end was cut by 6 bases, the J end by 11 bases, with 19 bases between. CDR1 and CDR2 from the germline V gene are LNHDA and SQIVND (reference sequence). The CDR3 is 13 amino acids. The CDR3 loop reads CASSLSGGLEAFF. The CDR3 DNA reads TGTGCCAGTAGCCTAAGCGGGGGACTGGAGGCTTTCTTT.

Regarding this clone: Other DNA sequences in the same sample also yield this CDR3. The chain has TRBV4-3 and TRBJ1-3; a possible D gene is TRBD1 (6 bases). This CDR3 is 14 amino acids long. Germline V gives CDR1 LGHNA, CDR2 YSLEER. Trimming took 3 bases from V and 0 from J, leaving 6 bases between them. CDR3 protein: CASSQGASGNTIYF. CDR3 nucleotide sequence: TGCGCCAGCAGCCAGGGGGCCTCTGGAAACACCATATATTTT.

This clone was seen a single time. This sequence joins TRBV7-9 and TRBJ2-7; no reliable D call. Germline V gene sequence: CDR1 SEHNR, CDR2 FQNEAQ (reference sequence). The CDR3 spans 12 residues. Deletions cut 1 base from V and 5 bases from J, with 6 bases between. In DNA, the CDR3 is TGTGCCAGCAGCTTAGATCTCGACGAGCAGTACTTC. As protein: CASSLDLDEQYF.

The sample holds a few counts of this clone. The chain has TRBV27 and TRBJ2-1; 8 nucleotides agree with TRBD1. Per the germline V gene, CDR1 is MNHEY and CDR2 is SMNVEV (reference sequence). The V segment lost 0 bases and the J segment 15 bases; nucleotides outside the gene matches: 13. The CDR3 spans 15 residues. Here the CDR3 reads CASSLSGQAPLAPFF. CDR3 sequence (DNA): TGTGCCAGCAGTTTATCGGGACAGGCACCCCTCGCACCGTTCTTC.

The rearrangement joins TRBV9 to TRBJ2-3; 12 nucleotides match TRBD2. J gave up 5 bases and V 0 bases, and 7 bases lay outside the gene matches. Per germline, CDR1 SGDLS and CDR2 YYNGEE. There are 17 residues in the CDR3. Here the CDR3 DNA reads TGTGCCAGCAGCGTAGTCCCTAGCGGGGGGGCCGGAGATACGCAGTATTTT. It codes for CASSVVPSGGAGDTQYF. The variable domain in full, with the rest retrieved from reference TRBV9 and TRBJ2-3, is DSGVTQTPKHLITATGQRVTLRCSPRSGDLSVYWYQQSLDQGLQFLIQYYNGEERAKGNILERFSAQQFPDLHSELNLSSLELGDSALYFCASSVVPSGGAGDTQYFGPGTRLTVL.

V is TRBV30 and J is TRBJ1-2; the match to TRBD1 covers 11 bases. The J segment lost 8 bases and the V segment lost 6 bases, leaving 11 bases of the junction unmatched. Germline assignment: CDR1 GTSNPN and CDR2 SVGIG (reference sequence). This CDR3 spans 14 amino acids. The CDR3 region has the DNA TGTGCCTGCTACCGGACAGGGGGCGCCGAGGGCTACACCTTC. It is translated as CACYRTGGAEGYTF. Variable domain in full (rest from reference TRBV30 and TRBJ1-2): SQTIHQWPATLVQPVGSPLSLECTVEGTSNPNLYWYRQAAGRGLQLLFYSVGIGQISSEVPQNLSASRPQDRQFILSSKKLLLSDSGFYLCACYRTGGAEGYTFGSGTRLTVV.

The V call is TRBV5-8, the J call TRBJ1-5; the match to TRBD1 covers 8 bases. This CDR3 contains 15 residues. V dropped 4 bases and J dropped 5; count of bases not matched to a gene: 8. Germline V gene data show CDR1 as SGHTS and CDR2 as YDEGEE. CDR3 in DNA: TGTGCCAGCAGCGTAGGACAGGGTGGTGATCAGCCCCAGCATTTT. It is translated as CASSVGQGGDQPQHF.

CDR3 residues: CASSLQGTDQPQHF. The CDR3 nucleotides read TGTGCCAGCAGCCTACAGGGGACGGATCAGCCCCAGCATTTT. The chain has TRBV6-1 and TRBJ1-5; 7 nucleotides match TRBD1. J gave up 5 bases and V 6 bases, and 7 bases lay outside the gene matches. The CDR3 has 14 amino acids. Per germline, CDR1 MNHNS and CDR2 SASEGT.

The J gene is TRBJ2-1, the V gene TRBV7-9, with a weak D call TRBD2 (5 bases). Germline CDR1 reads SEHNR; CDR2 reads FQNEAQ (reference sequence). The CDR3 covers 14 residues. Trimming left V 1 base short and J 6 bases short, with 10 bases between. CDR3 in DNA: TGTGCCAGCAGCTTAGGGGAGTGGGCCAATGAGCAGTTCTTC. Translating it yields CASSLGEWANEQFF.

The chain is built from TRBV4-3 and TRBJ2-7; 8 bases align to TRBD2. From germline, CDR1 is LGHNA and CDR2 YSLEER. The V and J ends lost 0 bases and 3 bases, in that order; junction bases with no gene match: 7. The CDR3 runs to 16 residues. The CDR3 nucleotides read TGCGCCAGCAGCCAAGAGGTGGGGACTAGGTTCTACGAGCAGTACTTC. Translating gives CASSQEVGTRFYEQYF.

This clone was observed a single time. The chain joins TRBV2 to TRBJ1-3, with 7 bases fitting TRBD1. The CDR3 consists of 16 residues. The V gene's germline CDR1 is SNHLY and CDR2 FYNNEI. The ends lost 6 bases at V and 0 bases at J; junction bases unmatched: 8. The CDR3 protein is CASRRLQGLSGNTIYF. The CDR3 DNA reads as TGTGCCAGCAGGAGATTACAGGGGCTCTCTGGAAACACCATATATTTT.